A selection of T cell receptor beta chains follows, all from one sample in a study of identical twins. Via MiXCR, TCRdb re-called the 5' RACE reads, giving one row per CDR3 protein. The sample lists around 960,000 distinct CDR3 sequences; roughly an eighth were seen once. The same sample was also studied in work on yellow fever vaccine responses in identical twins.

The sequenced material came from PBMCs. All receptors come from a woman aged 18-29 years in good health. Each CDR3 is given with its conserved first and last residue. The order of the fields is D gene, clone size, J gene, V gene, CDR3 DNA, CDR3 protein. The D gene is left open where the match is weak. Size is omitted from some rows. Given values are once, few, many or a class for expanded clones.

NA	few	TRBJ1-4	TRBV18	TGTGCCAGCTCACCACAGGGTCCGGCAACTAATGAAAAACTGTTTTTT	CASSPQGPATNEKLFF
NA	NA	TRBJ1-4	TRBV6-5	TGTGCCAGCAGTCAGCACATGGGAAAACTGTTTTTT	CASSQHMGKLFF
TRBD2	few	TRBJ2-7	TRBV5-1	TGCGCCAGCAAACCAGCGGGAGTTGACGAGCAGTACTTC	CASKPAGVDEQYF
NA	few	TRBJ2-3	TRBV25-1	TGTGCCAGCAGTTCCCTTCTCGGGACGGTCGCAGATACGCAGTATTTT	CASSSLLGTVADTQYF
NA	many	TRBJ1-4	TRBV7-8	TGTGCCAGCAGCTTAGCGGGAGACCCCACCCATGAAAAACTGTTTTTT	CASSLAGDPTHEKLFF
NA	NA	TRBJ2-1	TRBV12-3/TRBV12-4	TGTGCCAGCAGTTTAAGGGTCGAGGGTGAGCAGTTCTTC	CASSLRVEGEQFF
TRBD2	few	TRBJ2-3	TRBV7-9	TGTGCCAGCAGCTTACCGTCGCGGGAGTGGATCACAGATACGCAGTATTTT	CASSLPSREWITDTQYF
TRBD1	NA	TRBJ2-4	TRBV18	TGTGCCAGCTCACCGACACGGGACAGGGAGTTTAGCATTCAGTACTTC	CASSPTRDREFSIQYF
NA	NA	TRBJ1-6	TRBV9	TGTGCCAGCAGCGAGGGCCTGTCCTATAATTCACCCCTCCACTTT	CASSEGLSYNSPLHF
TRBD2	many	TRBJ2-1	TRBV12-3/TRBV12-4	TGTGCCAGCAGTCCGGCCGTAGTTGCGGGGGGGCCCTACAATGAGCAGTTCTTC	CASSPAVVAGGPYNEQFF
NA	NA	TRBJ1-1	TRBV12-3/TRBV12-4	TGTGCCAGCAGCAGCCTCAGGAGCACTGAAGCTTTCTTT	CASSSLRSTEAFF
NA	few	TRBJ2-2	TRBV2	TGTGCCAGCTCGGAAGGCCCCGGGGAGCTGTTTTTT	CASSEGPGELFF
TRBD1	many	TRBJ2-7	TRBV4-1	TGCGCCAGCAGCACCCGGACAGGGGACTCCTACGAGCAGTACTTC	CASSTRTGDSYEQYF
TRBD2	NA	TRBJ2-1	TRBV13	TGTGCCAGCAGCCGCGGACTAGCGGGAGGTGTGGATGAGCAGTTCTTC	CASSRGLAGGVDEQFF
NA	NA	TRBJ2-5	TRBV2	TGTGCCAGCAGTGAAGCCGGGACGGGGGTCAGGGCCCAGTACTTC	CASSEAGTGVRAQYF
TRBD2	few	TRBJ2-1	TRBV19	TGTGCCAGTAGTGTAGGACTAGCCCCCAATGAGCAGTTCTTC	CASSVGLAPNEQFF
TRBD2	NA	TRBJ2-5	TRBV29-1	TGCAGCGTTCGTTCCGGGGGGGAGACCCAGTACTTC	CSVRSGGETQYF
TRBD2	few	TRBJ2-1	TRBV29-1	TGCAGCGTTGAAGAGGGTCTAGCGGGCAGGTTTGATGAGCAGTTCTTC	CSVEEGLAGRFDEQFF
TRBD1	few	TRBJ2-3	TRBV5-5	TGTGCCAGCAGCTCAAGGACAGGGGAAGATACGCAGTATTTT	CASSSRTGEDTQYF
NA	NA	TRBJ2-1	TRBV7-9	TGTGCCAGCAGCTCCCTTCGGGCTAGAGCAGGTGAGCAGTTCTTC	CASSSLRARAGEQFF
NA	few	TRBJ1-1	TRBV12-3/TRBV12-4	TGTGCCAGCAGGCCCAGGGACACTGAAGCTTTCTTT	CASRPRDTEAFF
NA	many	TRBJ2-3	TRBV5-1	TGCGCCAGCAGCTTAGGGCGGGGATACACAGATACGCAGTATTTT	CASSLGRGYTDTQYF
TRBD2	NA	TRBJ2-1	TRBV10-3	TGTGCCATCACCGGCGGGAGGGCGGATGAGCAGTTCTTC	CAITGGRADEQFF
NA	few	TRBJ1-1	TRBV29-1	TGCAGCGTGTTGGGGGGGGCGGAAGCTTTCTTT	CSVLGGAEAFF
NA	few	TRBJ2-3	TRBV11-2	TGTGCCAGCAGCTTAGCGCAGGGAAGCACAGATACGCAGTATTTT	CASSLAQGSTDTQYF
TRBD1	NA	TRBJ2-2	TRBV7-8	TGTGCCAGCAGCATTAGCCGGTTTAAACAGGGGGCGTTCAACACCGGGGAGCTGTTTTTT	CASSISRFKQGAFNTGELFF
NA	NA	TRBJ2-7	TRBV20-1	TGCAGTGCCCGACAGGTGGGTGAGTTCAACGAGCAGTACTTC	CSARQVGEFNEQYF
TRBD1	many	TRBJ2-1	TRBV20-1	TGCAGTGCTAGACGACAGGGGGCGCTTAACAATGAGCAGTTCTTC	CSARRQGALNNEQFF
NA	many	TRBJ2-1	TRBV5-6	TGTGCCAGCAGCTCCCCAGGGAATGAGCAGTTCTTC	CASSSPGNEQFF
NA	few	TRBJ2-6	TRBV2	TGTGCCAGCGTACGGGGGTCCGCCTCTGGGGCCAACGTCCTGACTTTC	CASVRGSASGANVLTF
NA	few	TRBJ2-7	TRBV10-3	TGTGCCATCAGTGAGCCGACAGGACTAGTCCCCCTCGAGCAGTACTTC	CAISEPTGLVPLEQYF
TRBD2	few	TRBJ2-5	TRBV27	TGTGCCAGCAGTGTAACTAGCGGGAGTGGTGAGACCCAGTACTTC	CASSVTSGSGETQYF
NA	few	TRBJ2-2	TRBV3-1	TGTGCCAGCAGCCAAGGGACAAAAAACACCGGGGAGCTGTTTTTT	CASSQGTKNTGELFF
NA	few	TRBJ1-2	TRBV5-5	TGTGCCAGCAGCTTGGAAGACGGGGGACGGAAGAACTATGGCTACACCTTC	CASSLEDGGRKNYGYTF
NA	few	TRBJ2-1	TRBV6-1	TGTGCCAGCAGAGACAGCTATAACTACAATGAGCAGTTCTTC	CASRDSYNYNEQFF
TRBD2	NA	TRBJ2-3	TRBV6-1	TGTGCCAGCAGACCAGCGGGGGGGCCGTCAGATACGCAGTATTTT	CASRPAGGPSDTQYF
NA	NA	TRBJ2-3	TRBV28	TGTGCCAGCAGTCCCCCTAGCGTTCCAGATACGCAGTATTTT	CASSPPSVPDTQYF
TRBD2	NA	TRBJ2-1	TRBV20-1	TGCAGTGCTATGGCGGGACTAGAGATGGGCCAAAACAATGAGCAGTTCTTC	CSAMAGLEMGQNNEQFF
NA	few	TRBJ2-1	TRBV28	TGTGCCAGCAGGAATCGGCGCAATGAGCAGTTCTTC	CASRNRRNEQFF
NA	NA	TRBJ1-4	TRBV3-1	TGTGCCAGCAGCCAAGAATTGGGGGGCGCAGATGAAAAACTGTTTTTT	CASSQELGGADEKLFF
NA	many	TRBJ2-2	TRBV20-1	TGCAGTGCTCGGCGAGGGGACACCGGGGAGCTGTTTTTT	CSARRGDTGELFF